This T cell receptor beta chain emerged from a study of cytotoxic CD8 clonotypes in ibrutinib-treated CLL. Trimming took off 5 bases at V and 0 bases at J, with 8 bases between the two ends. This CDR3 region has 14 residues. Germline V gives CDR1 LNHDA, CDR2 SQIVND (reference sequence). General study points: Starting clonality was above that of age-matched healthy donors and tracked circulating CD8+ T-cell counts. Increased clonality at ibrutinib response gave way to a return toward baseline at progression.

This clone was observed once. The antigen remains unidentified. The assay was immunoSEQ multiplex PCR, and TCRdb's table has in-frame clones only and misses some. The table includes approximately 330,000 clones, around four fifths detected once. Material: PBMCs, obtained before ibrutinib treatment. This clonotype was sampled from a human donor with chronic lymphocytic leukemia. The chain has TRBV19 and TRBJ2-1; D remains ambiguous. The CDR3 loop reads CASSVISSYNEQFF. CDR3 DNA sequence: TGTGCCAGTAGTGTTATAAGCTCCTACAATGAGCAGTTCTTC.